The clone carrying this T cell receptor beta chain was detected only a few times. No antigen is known for it. Germline V gene sequence: CDR1 MNHEY, CDR2 SMNVEV (reference sequence). V was clipped by 2 bases and J by 5 bases, with 12 bases between them. The CDR3 loop spans 15 amino acids. These data are taken from a study of T cells after yellow fever vaccination. Study-wide results and caveats: After the booster, approximately 95% of CD4 and 88% of CD8 primary-response clones were re-detected. Among all clonotypes, a small share was observed in both CD4 and CD8 compartments.

TCRdb analysed the 5' RACE reads with MiXCR anew, one entry per CDR3 protein. This sample carries 450,000 to 550,000 distinct CDR3 sequences, 21% of them seen once, and the ten largest clones take about 16%. The starting material was PBMCs, obtained approximately 22 days after the first yellow fever vaccination. The clonotype was recovered from a man between 18 and 35 years old who received the YFV17D yellow fever vaccine. The genes are TRBV27 and TRBJ2-2; D possibly corresponds to TRBD2 (5 bases). Here the CDR3 DNA reads TGTGCCAGCAGTTTACACGGGGTAGAGACCGGGGAGCTGTTTTTT. Translation gives CASSLHGVETGELFF.